The 21 T cell receptor beta chains below were found in one sample sequenced in a study of blood T cell repertoires in COVID-19. The data were produced by immunoSEQ multiplex PCR, yet TCRdb's version contains in-frame clones alone and is incomplete. This table has more than 300,000 clones, roughly 82% appearing once. The source material was peripheral blood. The source is a woman between 45 and 60 years old with acute or convalescent COVID-19.

The J gene is TRBJ2-3, the V gene TRBV3-1 (or the pseudogene TRBV3-2), with 9 bases identical to TRBD2. CDR3 length: 16 amino acids. Germline V gene data show CDR1 as LGHDT and CDR2 as YNNKEL (reference sequence). After removal of 0 bases from V and 2 bases from J, the junction contained 3 bases not matched to a gene. CDR3 amino acids: CASSQEPSGITDTQYF. The CDR3, as DNA: TGTGCCAGCAGCCAAGAACCTAGCGGGATCACAGATACGCAGTATTTT.

The chain uses TRBV6-2 or TRBV6-3 and TRBJ2-5; D is uncertain. V lost 4 bases to trimming and J lost 0 bases, with 9 bases between them. This CDR3 comprises 14 residues. The germline gives CDR1 MNHEY, CDR2 SVGEGT. DNA of the CDR3: TGTGCCAGCAGTTCATTAGTGTACCAAGAGACCCAGTACTTC. It codes for CASSSLVYQETQYF.

The rearrangement uses TRBV21-1 and TRBJ1-5. TRBV21-1 is termed a pseudogene. The CDR3 extends over 17 amino acids. The CDR3 bases are TGTGCCAGCAGCAAAGCGCTAACCGGAGATAGCAATCAGCCCCAGCATTTT. Protein product: CASSKALTGDSNQPQHF.

V and J are TRBV19 and TRBJ2-7; TRBD2 matches 14 bases. CDR1 LNHDA and CDR2 SQIVND come from the germline V gene (reference sequence). With 5 bases clipped from V and 0 bases from J, the junction kept 12 bases outside the gene matches. This CDR3 has 19 residues. The DNA for the CDR3 is TGTGCCAGTAGTTTTACCGGGACTAGCGGGGGACGTATCTCCTACGAGCAGTACTTC. This codes for CASSFTGTSGGRISYEQYF.

The chain joins TRBV24-1 to TRBJ1-1; D may be TRBD1 (6 bases). The V end lost 7 bases, the J end lost 1 base, and 6 bases lay between the germline ends. Germline CDR1 reads KGHDR; CDR2 reads SFDVKD. The CDR3 has 12 amino acids. This chain's CDR3 is CATRDRNTEAFF. As DNA, the CDR3 is TGTGCCACCAGGGACAGGAACACTGAAGCTTTCTTT.

This clone has just one count. The rearrangement uses TRBV5-1 and TRBJ2-1; TRBD2 matches at 7 bases. J gave up 1 base and V 4 bases, and 8 bases lay outside the gene matches. This CDR3 has 16 residues. The V gene's germline CDR1 is SGHRS and CDR2 YFSETQ. The CDR3 is CASSPHSGGSYNEQFF. The CDR3 nucleotides read TGCGCCAGCAGCCCACACTCGGGGGGTTCCTACAATGAGCAGTTCTTC.

This chain links TRBV28 with TRBJ2-3; 8 bases match TRBD1. The germline CDR1 and CDR2 sequences are MDHEN and SYDVKM. The V gene end was trimmed by 4 bases and the J gene end by 0 bases; junction bases not matched to a gene: 18. The CDR3 consists of 20 residues. The CDR3 spells CASSSPTGQGSYISTDTQYF. The DNA of the CDR3 is TGTGCCAGCAGTTCGCCGACAGGACAGGGCAGCTATATTAGCACAGATACGCAGTATTTT.

V is TRBV7-2 and J is TRBJ1-2; D call uncertain. Trimming pared 3 bases from V and 7 bases from J, leaving 12 bases between. The germline CDR1 and CDR2 sequences are SGHTA and FQGNSA. The CDR3 is 13 amino acids. CDR3 DNA: TGTGCCAGCAGCTTCTCTTCGGGAGGTGGCTACACCTTC. Translated: CASSFSSGGGYTF.

The V and J genes are TRBV5-4 and TRBJ1-1, with D tentatively TRBD1 (6 bases). CDR1 SGHNT and CDR2 YYREEE come from the germline V gene (reference sequence). The CDR3 extends over 12 amino acids. With 10 bases removed from V and 8 bases from J, the gap between germline ends came to 18 bases. The CDR3 bases are TGTGCCTGCTCTCACGCCGGGACAGAAGCTTTCTTT. As protein: CACSHAGTEAFF.

J is TRBJ2-3 and V is TRBV6-1; D is ambiguous. Germline V gene sequence: CDR1 MNHNS, CDR2 SASEGT. CDR3 length: 14 residues. The ends were cut back, 5 bases at V and 0 bases at J, with 9 bases in the middle. The CDR3 protein is CASSSRESTDTQYF. Written as DNA, the CDR3 is TGTGCCAGCAGTTCTAGAGAGAGCACAGATACGCAGTATTTT.

The chain couples TRBV9 to TRBJ2-1, with TRBD1 identical over 7 bases. J was trimmed by 10 bases and V by 2 bases; bases with no gene match: 6. Germline-derived CDR1 and CDR2 are SGDLS and YYNGEE. This CDR3 comprises 13 residues. CDR3 residues: CASSVEGAGEQFF. DNA of the CDR3: TGTGCCAGCAGCGTTGAGGGGGCCGGGGAGCAGTTCTTC.

The chain has TRBV28 and TRBJ2-1, with D maybe TRBD1 (6 bases). Trimming removed 6 bases from V and 0 bases from J, with 9 bases in between. The germline V gene encodes CDR1 MDHEN and CDR2 SYDVKM. This CDR3 spans 14 amino acids. DNA of the CDR3: TGTGCCAGCAGGATGGACAGCTCCTACAATGAGCAGTTCTTC. The encoded protein is CASRMDSSYNEQFF. The entire variable domain, with the rest obtained from reference TRBV28 and TRBJ2-1, is as follows: DVKVTQSSRYLVKRTGEKVFLECVQDMDHENMFWYRQDPGLGLRLIYFSYDVKMKEKGDIPEGYSVSREKKERFSLILESASTNQTSMYLCASRMDSSYNEQFFGPGTRLTVL.

This clone was seen only a few times. DNA for the CDR3: TGTGCCAGCAAGGGGCCAAACACTGAAGCTTTCTTT. Its protein is CASKGPNTEAFF. The chain joins TRBV28 to TRBJ1-1; tentatively, D is TRBD1 (5 bases). Germline V lookup: CDR1 MDHEN, CDR2 SYDVKM. The ends were cut back, 7 bases at V and 2 bases at J, with 8 bases in the middle. The CDR3 totals 12 residues.

Comments on this clone: Other DNA sequences of this sample code for an identical CDR3. This sequence joins TRBV6-5 and TRBJ1-1; TRBD1 matches 10 bases. After removal of 6 bases from V and 1 base from J, the junction contained 2 bases not matched to a gene. Germline V lookup: CDR1 MNHEY, CDR2 SVGAGI. CDR3 length equals 14 residues. The CDR3 here is CASSRDRGNTEAFF. CDR3 nucleotides: TGTGCCAGCAGCAGGGACAGGGGGAACACTGAAGCTTTCTTT.

The chain carries TRBV28 and TRBJ2-7, with 9 bases matching TRBD1. The ends lost 5 bases at V and 0 bases at J; junction bases unmatched: 5. Per germline, CDR1 MDHEN and CDR2 SYDVKM. The CDR3 is made up of 15 amino acids. In nucleotides, the CDR3 is TGTGCCAGCAGTGCCGCGGACAGGGGCTCCTACGAGCAGTACTTC. This encodes CASSAADRGSYEQYF.

This clone has only a few counts. The CDR3 is CSVVAGGTYEQYF. In nucleotides, the CDR3 is TGCAGCGTTGTTGCGGGAGGGACCTACGAGCAGTACTTC. The gene calls are TRBV29-1 and TRBJ2-7, with TRBD2 matching over 9 bases. The CDR3 is made up of 13 amino acids. After removal of 4 bases from V and 2 bases from J, the junction contained 3 bases not matched to a gene. Germline CDR1 is SQVTM and CDR2 is ANQGSEA.

The gene calls are TRBV5-1 and TRBJ2-7, with 11 nucleotides matching TRBD2. After removal of 4 bases from V and 3 bases from J, the junction contained 9 bases not matched to a gene. The CDR3 has 16 amino acids. Per germline, CDR1 SGHRS and CDR2 YFSETQ. The CDR3: CASSIGTSGPIYEQYF. DNA for the CDR3: TGCGCCAGCAGCATAGGGACTAGCGGACCTATCTACGAGCAGTACTTC.

V gene TRBV6-5 combines with J gene TRBJ1-2, with TRBD1 as a possible D gene (6 bases). The CDR3 spans 15 residues. V gave up 4 bases and J gave up 5 bases, with 17 bases separating them. Germline V gene sequence: CDR1 MNHEY, CDR2 SVGAGI. CDR3 sequence (DNA): TGTGCCAGCAGTTCCCATATGGACAGCGCTTATGGCTACACCTTC. Encoded protein: CASSSHMDSAYGYTF.

The chain joins TRBV7-2 to TRBJ1-5; 8 bases are shared with TRBD1. Germline values: CDR1 SGHTA, CDR2 FQGNSA. The length of the CDR3 is 15 residues. The trim removed 0 bases at V and 6 bases at J, leaving 4 bases unmatched. The CDR3 region is CASSLAGTGFQPQHF. The CDR3 DNA is TGTGCCAGCAGCTTAGCCGGGACAGGTTTTCAGCCCCAGCATTTT.

V gene TRBV27 combines with J gene TRBJ2-7; 8 nucleotides agree with TRBD2. Trimming at V came to 7 bases and at J to 1 base, leaving 9 bases not matched to a gene. The CDR3 extends over 15 amino acids. Germline V gene sequence: CDR1 MNHEY, CDR2 SMNVEV (reference sequence). CDR3: CASKNPASGSYEQYF. The CDR3 coding sequence is TGTGCCAGCAAAAACCCGGCTAGCGGGTCCTACGAGCAGTACTTC.

The genes are TRBV4-1 and TRBJ1-4; no clear D. Germline CDR1 and CDR2: MGHRA and YSYEKL. V was pared by 0 bases and J by 2 bases, with 10 bases between. CDR3 size: 16 residues. CDR3 DNA sequence: TGCGCCAGCAGCCAAGACAGGCTATCCACTAATGAAAAACTGTTTTTT. This sequence encodes CASSQDRLSTNEKLFF.